Listed below are T cell receptor beta chains from one sample, sequenced in a study of cytomegalovirus exposure and HLA in healthy donors. Generated by immunoSEQ multiplex PCR, the TCRdb table keeps only in-frame clones and is missing some. The sample holds about 140,000 clones; about 80% are singletons and the top ten take less than 2%. Sequencing input: PBMCs. These receptors originate from a man between 35 and 55 years old in good health and CMV-seronegative. Each CDR3 is given with its conserved first and last residue. Each record gives: clone size, J gene, V gene, D gene, CDR3 DNA, CDR3 protein. The D gene is left open where the match is weak. The size entry is marked missing in some rows and otherwise reads once, few, many or a size class.

>few|TRBJ2-1|TRBV13|TRBD1
TGTGCCAGCAGCTTATTCTATGGGGACAGGGGCAACAATGAGCAGTTCTTC
CASSLFYGDRGNNEQFF
>-|TRBJ2-7|TRBV21-1|-
TGTGCCAGCAGACGTTGGGGACAGGGACAATACGAGCAGTACTTC
CASRRWGQGQYEQYF
>-|TRBJ1-4|TRBV19|-
TGTGCCAGTAGTCCCCGCGTGGGCGCAACTAATGAAAAACTGTTTTTT
CASSPRVGATNEKLFF
>-|TRBJ2-1|TRBV19|TRBD1
TGTGCCAGTAGTGCTGGGGTTCAGGGGGTGGATGAGCAGTTCTTC
CASSAGVQGVDEQFF
>-|TRBJ2-5|TRBV7-3|TRBD1
TGTGCCAGCAGCTCGGGGGACAGGGAGGGAGAGACCCAGTACTTC
CASSSGDREGETQYF
>-|TRBJ2-7|TRBV4-1|TRBD1
TGCGCCAGCAGCCAGGCTGGGACAGGAGGCTACGAGCAGTACTTC
CASSQAGTGGYEQYF
>-|TRBJ2-1|TRBV6-6|-
TGTGCCAGCAGTGCGGGGAATGAGCAGTTCTTC
CASSAGNEQFF
>-|TRBJ2-3|TRBV4-1|TRBD1
TGCGCCAGCAGCCCCGGACAGGGCCAGCGCACAGATACGCAGTATTTT
CASSPGQGQRTDTQYF
>-|TRBJ1-2|TRBV15|TRBD1
TGTGCCACCGGTCCCCTCGGGACAGGGAACGGGATCTATGGCTACACCTTC
CATGPLGTGNGIYGYTF
>-|TRBJ1-1|TRBV2|TRBD1
TGTGCCAGCAGCCCAGGGAGGACAGGGGTGAACACTGAAGCTTTCTTT
CASSPGRTGVNTEAFF
>-|TRBJ2-1|TRBV12-5|-
TGTGCTAGTGGTTTAACAGAGACCTACAATGAGCAGTTCTTC
CASGLTETYNEQFF
>-|TRBJ2-7|TRBV28|TRBD1
TGTGCCAGCAGTTTAAAGTCGCCAGGGGGCTTCTACGAGCAGTACTTC
CASSLKSPGGFYEQYF
>-|TRBJ1-4|TRBV6-6|TRBD1
TGTGCCACTAACAGGGGGTATGATGAAAAACTGTTTTTT
CATNRGYDEKLFF
>few|TRBJ2-1|TRBV7-6|TRBD1
TGTGCCAGCAGTCTTGGACAGGGTTCCTACAATGAGCAGTTCTTC
CASSLGQGSYNEQFF
>-|TRBJ1-1|TRBV4-1|-
TGCGCCAGCAGCGCTAACAGGGTTAGTAGCACTGAAGCTTTCTTT
CASSANRVSSTEAFF
>-|TRBJ1-1|TRBV23-1|-
TGCGCCAGCACCCCACTATTGGACACTGAAGCTTTCTTT
CASTPLLDTEAFF
>-|TRBJ2-6|TRBV9|-
TGTGCCAGCAGCGTCTCCCGGGACTCTGGGGCCAACGTCCTGACTTTC
CASSVSRDSGANVLTF
>-|TRBJ1-4|TRBV28|-
TGTGCCAGCAGTTTGGGCAGGGGCTGGGAAACTAATGAAAAACTGTTTTTT
CASSLGRGWETNEKLFF
>-|TRBJ2-3|TRBV28|TRBD2
TGTGCCAGCAGTACCGGACTAGCGGGGGGCACAGATACGCAGTATTTT
CASSTGLAGGTDTQYF
>-|TRBJ1-2|TRBV6-5|TRBD1
TGTGCCAGCAGTACGGGACAGGTCTATGGCTACACCTTC
CASSTGQVYGYTF
>-|TRBJ2-7|TRBV28|-
TGTGCCAGCAGCAGACCGGATTTACACTACGAGCAGTACTTC
CASSRPDLHYEQYF